The text below deals with one T cell receptor (beta chain). These data are taken from a study of blood T cell repertoires in COVID-19. Study details: The United States, Italy and Spain were the sources of the acute and convalescent COVID-19 samples. PBMCs, B-cell-depleted T cells, or T cells provided the cDNA or gDNA that made up the material.

The ends lost 5 bases at V and 7 bases at J; junction bases unmatched: 3. CDR1 is SQVTM and CDR2 is ANQGSEA in the germline V gene. This CDR3 region has 12 residues. Per the study methods: Amplifying reference gene primers gave estimates of nucleated cell counts. Generated by immunoSEQ multiplex PCR, the TCRdb table keeps only in-frame clones and is missing some. The V and J calls and clone size are taken from that table; D and trimming were inferred from the DNA. The top ten clones hold 3.7% of a sample with over 150,000 clones, about four fifths of them seen once. This chain joins TRBV29-1 and TRBJ1-4; 8 bases are shared with TRBD1. The sequenced sample was peripheral blood. The sequence came from a woman older than 75 with acute or convalescent COVID-19. CDR3 amino acids: CSVTGGGEKLFF. The CDR3 nucleotides are TGCAGCGTTACAGGGGGAGGTGAAAAACTGTTTTTT.